This passage covers 29 T cell receptor beta chains from one sample sequenced in a study of identical twins. A single record per CDR3 protein comes from TCRdb applying MiXCR to the 5' RACE reads. This sample has about 430,000 distinct CDR3 sequences, with under 20% found just once. The sequenced material came from naive T cells sorted from blood. The source of these receptors is a man aged 45-65 years in good health.

This clonotype was detected a few times. The V and J genes are TRBV9 and TRBJ2-7, with 7 bases identical to TRBD2. The CDR3 loop spans 13 amino acids. J lost 6 bases, V lost 0 bases, and 3 bases had no gene match. The V gene's germline CDR1 is SGDLS and CDR2 YYNGEE. The CDR3 nucleotides are TGTGCCAGCAGCGTAGGGGGGGGAGGCGAGCAGTACTTC. The encoded protein is CASSVGGGGEQYF.

CDR3 coding DNA: TGTGCCAGCAGTTTAGCGGTTTGGGGGGGCCACACCGGGGAGCTGTTTTTT. Its translation is CASSLAVWGGHTGELFF. The chain has TRBV12-3 or TRBV12-4 and TRBJ2-2; tentative D call: TRBD2 (7 bases). This CDR3 has 17 residues. The V and J ends lost 0 bases and 3 bases respectively, with 14 bases between them.

This rearrangement joins TRBV5-1 to TRBJ2-1; 10 bases line up with TRBD2. This CDR3 region has 17 residues. V gave up 4 bases and J gave up 5 bases; unmatched junction bases: 12. CDR1 and CDR2 (germline): SGHRS, YFSETQ. The DNA for the CDR3 is TGCGCCAGCAGCCCTCCCGCTAGCGGGAGTCCCAACAATGAGCAGTTCTTC. Translated: CASSPPASGSPNNEQFF.

The gene calls are TRBV20-1 and TRBJ2-1, with a weak D call TRBD2 (6 bases). The CDR3 runs 13 residues. CDR1 DFQATT and CDR2 SNEGSKA come from the germline V gene (reference sequence). Trimming removed 7 bases at V and 3 bases at J, with 13 bases between. CDR3 coding DNA: TGCAGTGGCGGTGGAGGGTTCTACAATGAGCAGTTCTTC. It translates to CSGGGGFYNEQFF.

This clonotype was recorded at least ten times. The chain combines TRBV7-2 with TRBJ2-2; the match to TRBD2 covers 14 bases. This CDR3 has 16 residues. CDR1 is SGHTA, CDR2 FQGNSA, per germline. V lost 3 bases to trimming and J lost 6 bases; unmatched junction nucleotides: 3. The CDR3 loop is CASSFGTSGSPGELFF. The CDR3, as DNA: TGTGCCAGCAGCTTTGGGACTAGCGGGAGTCCCGGGGAGCTGTTTTTT.

At least ten counts were recorded for this clonotype. V is TRBV5-5 and J is TRBJ2-1; 12 bases align to TRBD2. After removal of 8 bases from V and 9 bases from J, the junction contained 12 bases not matched to a gene. Germline V CDR1 and CDR2: SGHKS, YYEKEE (reference sequence). The CDR3 covers 15 residues. The DNA for the CDR3 is TGTGCCAGTGGGCCTAGCGGGGGGGCCTTGGGTGAGCAGTTCTTC. Amino acids: CASGPSGGALGEQFF.

This clonotype was seen a handful of times. The chain joins TRBV5-1 to TRBJ2-7, with 8 bases lining up with TRBD1. Germline loops: CDR1 SGHRS, CDR2 YFSETQ. J lost 3 bases, V lost 4 bases, and 3 bases had no gene match. The CDR3 loop spans 13 amino acids. CDR3 amino acids: CASSKDRDYEQYF. As DNA, the CDR3 is TGCGCCAGCAGCAAGGACAGGGACTACGAGCAGTACTTC.

This CDR3 reads CASSMARYNQPQHF. The CDR3 coding sequence is TGTGCCAGTAGTATGGCCAGATACAATCAGCCCCAGCATTTT. V is TRBV19 and J is TRBJ1-5; D call uncertain. CDR3 length: 14 residues. The ends were cut back, 3 bases at V and 3 bases at J, with 9 bases in the middle. Germline CDR1 reads LNHDA; CDR2 reads SQIVND (reference sequence).

This clonotype was counted a few times. This chain uses TRBV20-1 with TRBJ1-2; 9 bases agree with TRBD1. Germline loops: CDR1 DFQATT, CDR2 SNEGSKA (reference sequence). V lost 4 bases, J lost 5 bases, and 5 bases stayed unmatched. This CDR3 contains 13 residues. The CDR3 region has the DNA TGCAGTGCTAAGGACAGGGGCCCATATGGCTACACCTTC. Amino acid sequence: CSAKDRGPYGYTF.

V is TRBV29-1 and J is TRBJ1-2, with D unclear. Deletions cut 6 bases from V and 3 bases from J, with 14 bases between. This CDR3 contains 13 residues. CDR1 and CDR2 from the germline V gene are SQVTM and ANQGSEA. The CDR3 here is CSVLTGSDYGYTF. CDR3 in DNA: TGCAGCGTCCTAACGGGTTCGGACTATGGCTACACCTTC.

This clonotype showed up many times. The chain links TRBV9 to TRBJ2-1; D uncertain. The CDR3 covers 12 residues. The V gene lost 3 bases and the J gene lost 5 bases, with 6 bases spanning the gap. CDR1 and CDR2 from the germline V gene are SGDLS and YYNGEE. The CDR3 DNA reads as TGTGCCAGCAGCGCCCATAACAATGAGCAGTTCTTC. It translates to CASSAHNNEQFF.

In this sample, this clonotype turned up a few times. V is TRBV27 and J is TRBJ2-3, with TRBD2 identical over 7 bases. The CDR3 has 16 amino acids. The germline gives CDR1 MNHEY, CDR2 SMNVEV (reference sequence). J lost 5 bases, V lost 5 bases, and 13 bases had no gene match. The CDR3 sequence: CASSLPVAGCEDTQYF. The DNA for the CDR3 is TGTGCCAGCAGTCTACCAGTAGCGGGTTGTGAAGATACGCAGTATTTT.

This clonotype has a handful of counts. The chain uses TRBV5-5 and TRBJ1-3; D gene ambiguous. The CDR3 spans 14 residues. Germline V gene lookup returns CDR1 SGHKS and CDR2 YYEKEE (reference sequence). The germline V and J ends were trimmed by 0 bases and 4 bases, with 8 bases remaining between them. The CDR3 bases are TGTGCCAGCAGCTTGGATCGTGGAGGAAACACCATATATTTT. Its translation is CASSLDRGGNTIYF.

The table lists this clonotype with a few counts. This sequence joins TRBV25-1 and TRBJ1-1; D not resolved. Germline V gene data show CDR1 as MGHDK and CDR2 as SYGVNS. V was pared by 2 bases and J by 6 bases, with 4 bases between. This CDR3 comprises 11 residues. CDR3 region: CASSEGPEAFF. In nucleotides, the CDR3 is TGTGCCAGCAGTGAAGGTCCTGAAGCTTTCTTT.

In its sample, this clonotype was seen many times. The gene calls are TRBV20-1 and TRBJ1-6; no firm D call. Germline CDR1 reads DFQATT; CDR2 reads SNEGSKA (reference sequence). The CDR3 extends over 15 amino acids. The V end lost 1 base, the J end lost 7 bases, and 14 bases lay between the germline ends. The CDR3 protein is CSARVPGSRNSPLHF. Written as DNA, the CDR3 is TGCAGTGCTAGAGTCCCCGGCAGCCGGAATTCACCCCTCCACTTT.

This clonotype was recorded a few times. The CDR3 sequence: CASSYTGWGEKLFF. The CDR3, as DNA: TGTGCCAGCAGTTATACAGGTTGGGGGGAAAAACTGTTTTTT. The chain recombines TRBV6-5 with TRBJ1-4; tentative D call: TRBD1 (5 bases). CDR3 length: 14 residues. V was trimmed by 3 bases and J by 8 bases, leaving 13 bases between them. Germline CDR1 reads MNHEY; CDR2 reads SVGAGI.

The chain has TRBV25-1 and TRBJ2-3; D is ambiguous. The length of the CDR3 is 14 residues. Trimming took 3 bases from V and 5 from J, leaving 12 bases between them. The germline V gene has CDR1 MGHDK and CDR2 SYGVNS. The CDR3 region is CASSDRFAGDTQYF. As DNA, the CDR3 is TGTGCCAGCAGTGATCGTTTTGCAGGAGATACGCAGTATTTT.

This clonotype turned up a few times. The rearrangement uses TRBV4-3 and TRBJ2-1, with 9 nucleotides matching TRBD1. The CDR3 covers 17 residues. Germline V gene sequence: CDR1 LGHNA, CDR2 YSLEER. Losses at the gene ends were 0 bases for V and 4 bases for J; bases not matched to a gene: 7. The CDR3 DNA sequence: TGCGCCAGCAGCCAAGAAGCCTTAGGGACAGGGTACAATGAGCAGTTCTTC. Amino acids: CASSQEALGTGYNEQFF.

The V and J genes are TRBV6-2 or TRBV6-3 and TRBJ2-2; 9 positions match TRBD2. V lost 6 bases and J lost 7; bases outside the gene matches: 12. CDR1 and CDR2 (germline): MNHEY, SVGEGT. This CDR3 is 16 amino acids long. The CDR3 region is CASRLAGTSSGGELFF. The CDR3 DNA reads as TGTGCCAGCAGATTAGCCGGGACTAGCTCCGGCGGGGAGCTGTTTTTT.

This clonotype appeared a few times. The chain joins TRBV6-5 to TRBJ2-3, with 11 positions matching TRBD1. The ends lost 0 bases at V and 4 bases at J; junction bases unmatched: 3. The CDR3 is 16 residues long. Germline V lookup: CDR1 MNHEY, CDR2 SVGAGI. DNA for the CDR3: TGTGCCAGCAGTTACTCCGGACAGGGGGCTGCAGATACGCAGTATTTT. Translated, it gives CASSYSGQGAADTQYF.

This clonotype was seen ten or more times. The chain combines TRBV7-2 with TRBJ2-1; unclear D gene. The CDR3 covers 15 residues. Trimming stripped 1 base from V and 2 bases from J, with 9 bases between. Germline V gives CDR1 SGHTA, CDR2 FQGNSA. CDR3 DNA: TGTGCCAGCAGCTTAGTACCCCCAACCTACAATGAGCAGTTCTTC. Amino acids: CASSLVPPTYNEQFF. The whole variable domain, remainder taken from reference TRBV7-2 and TRBJ2-1, is GAGVSQSPSNKVTEKGKDVELRCDPISGHTALYWYRQSLGQGLEFLIYFQGNSAPDKSGLPSDRFSAERTGGSVSTLTIQRTQQEDSAVYLCASSLVPPTYNEQFFGPGTRLTVL.

This rearrangement joins TRBV19 to TRBJ2-3; no clear D. V was pared by 9 bases and J by 5 bases, with 18 bases between. Germline assignment: CDR1 LNHDA and CDR2 SQIVND (reference sequence). The CDR3 is 14 amino acids. The CDR3 reads CASSRAPRGDTQYF. The CDR3 DNA reads TGTGCCAGCAGCCGGGCCCCAAGAGGAGATACGCAGTATTTT.

The rearrangement uses TRBV6-2 or TRBV6-3 and TRBJ2-7; no clear D. Germline V gene sequence: CDR1 MNHEY, CDR2 SVGEGT. V was cut by 5 bases and J by 5 bases, with 10 bases left in between. This CDR3 has 12 residues. The CDR3 reads CASSRLGHEQYF. CDR3 DNA sequence: TGTGCCAGCAGTCGCCTAGGTCACGAGCAGTACTTC.

CDR3 DNA sequence: TGTGCCAGCAGCTTAAGTATGTCTTTCGGGGTCAGCACCGGGGAGCTGTTTTTT. This sequence encodes CASSLSMSFGVSTGELFF. The chain uses TRBV11-1 and TRBJ2-2, with D maybe TRBD2 (5 bases). This CDR3 has 18 residues. V dropped 2 bases and J dropped 4 bases, with 20 bases sitting between them. Germline-derived CDR1 and CDR2 are SGHAT and FQDESV (reference sequence).

CDR3 residues: CATSGFGGEQYF. The CDR3 nucleotides read TGTGCCACCAGTGGATTTGGGGGCGAGCAGTACTTC. V is TRBV24-1 and J is TRBJ2-7; either TRBD1 or TRBD2 may supply D (5 bases each). The CDR3 consists of 12 residues. V gave up 5 bases and J gave up 6 bases, with 10 bases separating them. In germline, CDR1 is KGHDR, CDR2 SFDVKD.

The chain combines TRBV29-1 with TRBJ2-1; possible D gene TRBD2, 5 bases. This CDR3 has 13 amino acids. Trimming cost V 7 bases and J 8 bases, with 18 bases left between them. Germline lookup yields CDR1 SQVTM and CDR2 ANQGSEA. The CDR3, as DNA: TGCAGCGAAGAGCGGCCCCCTAGAGATGAGCAGTTCTTC. This sequence encodes CSEERPPRDEQFF.

This clonotype was recorded many times. The genes are TRBV18 and TRBJ2-7; no clear D. In germline, CDR1 is KGHSH, CDR2 LQKENI. The length of the CDR3 is 12 residues. The germline V and J ends were trimmed by 2 bases and 5 bases, with 7 bases remaining between them. The CDR3 nucleotides are TGTGCCAGCTCACCAAGACGGGACGAGCAGTACTTC. Translated, it gives CASSPRRDEQYF.

This clonotype was observed at least ten times. The rearrangement uses TRBV7-2 and TRBJ2-7, with TRBD2 identical over 12 bases. This CDR3 comprises 16 residues. CDR1 and CDR2 (germline): SGHTA, FQGNSA. The J segment lost 6 bases and the V segment lost 5 bases, leaving 11 bases of the junction unmatched. CDR3 coding DNA: TGTGCCAGCAGCACCTCCCGGAGACTAGCGGGAGCCGAGCAGTACTTC. Residues: CASSTSRRLAGAEQYF.

This clonotype was detected only a few times. The V gene is TRBV6-1, the J gene TRBJ2-5, with 9 positions matching TRBD1. J lost 2 bases, V lost 4 bases, and 2 bases had no gene match. The CDR3 loop spans 14 amino acids. The germline CDR1 and CDR2 sequences are MNHNS and SASEGT. Here the CDR3 reads CASSVTGGQETQYF. In nucleotides, the CDR3 is TGTGCCAGCAGTGTGACAGGGGGACAAGAGACCCAGTACTTC.